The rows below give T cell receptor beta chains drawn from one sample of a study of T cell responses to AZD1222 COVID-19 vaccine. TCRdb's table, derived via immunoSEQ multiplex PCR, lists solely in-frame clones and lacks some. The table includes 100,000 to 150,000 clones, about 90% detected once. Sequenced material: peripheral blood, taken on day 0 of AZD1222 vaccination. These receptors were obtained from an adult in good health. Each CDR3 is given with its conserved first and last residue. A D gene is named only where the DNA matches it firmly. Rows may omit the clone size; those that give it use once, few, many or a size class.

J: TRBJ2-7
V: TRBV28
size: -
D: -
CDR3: CASRPPGPLPEQYF
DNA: TGTGCCAGCAGGCCCCCGGGACCCCTCCCTGAGCAGTACTTC

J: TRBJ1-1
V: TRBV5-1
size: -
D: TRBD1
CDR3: CASSLLYATGDNEAFF
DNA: TGCGCCAGCAGCTTGTTGTACGCGACAGGGGATAATGAAGCTTTCTTT

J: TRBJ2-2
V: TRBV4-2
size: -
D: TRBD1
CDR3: CASSQGQGVYTGELFF
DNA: TGTGCCAGCAGCCAAGGCCAGGGGGTGTACACCGGGGAGCTGTTTTTT

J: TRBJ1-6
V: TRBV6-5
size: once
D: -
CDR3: CASSYFRAENSPLHF
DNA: TGTGCCAGCAGTTACTTTAGGGCTGAAAATTCACCCCTCCACTTT

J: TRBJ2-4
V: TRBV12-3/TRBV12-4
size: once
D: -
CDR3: CASSGPGQDIQYF
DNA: TGTGCCAGTTCAGGGCCGGGGCAGGACATTCAGTACTTC

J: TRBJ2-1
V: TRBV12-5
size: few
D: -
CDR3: CASGFYNEQFF
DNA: TGTGCTAGTGGTTTTTACAATGAGCAGTTCTTC

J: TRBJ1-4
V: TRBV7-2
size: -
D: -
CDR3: CASSLEAEEKLFF
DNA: TGTGCCAGCAGCTTAGAGGCAGAGGAAAAACTGTTTTTT

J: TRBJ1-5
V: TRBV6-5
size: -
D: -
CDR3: CASRRGVDSNQPQHF
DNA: TGTGCCAGCAGGCGGGGGGTGGATAGCAATCAGCCCCAGCATTTT

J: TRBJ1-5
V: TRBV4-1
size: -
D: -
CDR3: CASSQAGTNQPQHF
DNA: TGCGCCAGCAGCCAAGCTGGGACCAATCAGCCCCAGCATTTT

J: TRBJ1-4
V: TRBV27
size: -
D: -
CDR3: CASKKSTNEKLFF
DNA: TGTGCCAGCAAGAAGTCAACTAATGAAAAACTGTTTTTT

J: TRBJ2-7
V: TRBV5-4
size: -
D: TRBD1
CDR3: CASSNRDRTRDEQYF
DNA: TGTGCCAGCAGCAACCGGGACAGGACCCGGGACGAGCAGTACTTC

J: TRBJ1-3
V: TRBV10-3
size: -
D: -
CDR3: CAISESRNSGSGNTIYF
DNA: TGTGCCATCAGTGAGTCGAGGAACAGCGGCTCTGGAAACACCATATATTTT

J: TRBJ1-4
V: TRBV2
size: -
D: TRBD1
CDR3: CASSADRGDEKLFF
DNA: TGTGCCAGCAGCGCGGACAGGGGGGATGAAAAACTGTTTTTT

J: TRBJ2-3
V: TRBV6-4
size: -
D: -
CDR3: CASSASGLPQGTQYF
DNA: TGTGCCAGCAGTGCCTCGGGGCTCCCTCAGGGTACGCAGTATTTT

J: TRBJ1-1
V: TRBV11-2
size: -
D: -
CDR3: CASSLDRNTEAFF
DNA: TGTGCCAGCAGCTTAGACAGGAACACTGAAGCTTTCTTT

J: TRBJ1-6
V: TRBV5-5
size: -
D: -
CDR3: CASSLAGRYNSPLHF
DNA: TGTGCCAGCAGCTTGGCGGGACGGTATAATTCACCCCTCCACTTT

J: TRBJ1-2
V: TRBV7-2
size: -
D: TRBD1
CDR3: CASSPGQGRGYTF
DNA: TGTGCCAGCAGTCCTGGACAGGGTCGGGGCTACACCTTC

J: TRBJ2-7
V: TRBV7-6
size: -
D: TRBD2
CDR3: CASSLGSGTTAYEQYF
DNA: TGTGCCAGCAGCTTAGGAAGCGGGACGACGGCCTACGAGCAGTACTTC

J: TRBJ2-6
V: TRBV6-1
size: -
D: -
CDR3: CASSDFLAGANVLTF
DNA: TGTGCCAGCAGTGATTTCCTCGCTGGGGCCAACGTCCTGACTTTC

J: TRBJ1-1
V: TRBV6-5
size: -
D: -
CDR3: CASSPTVNTEAFF
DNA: TGTGCCAGCAGTCCCACAGTGAACACTGAAGCTTTCTTT

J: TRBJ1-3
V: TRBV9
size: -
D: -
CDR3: CASSETLYSGNTIYF
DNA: TGTGCCAGCAGCGAGACCCTATACTCTGGAAACACCATATATTTT

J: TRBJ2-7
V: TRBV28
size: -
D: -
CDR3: CASRRSYEQYF
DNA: TGTGCCAGCAGACGATCCTACGAGCAGTACTTC

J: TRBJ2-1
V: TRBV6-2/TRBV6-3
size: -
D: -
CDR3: CASSPQGGDNEQFF
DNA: TGTGCCAGCAGTCCCCAGGGGGGTGACAATGAGCAGTTCTTC

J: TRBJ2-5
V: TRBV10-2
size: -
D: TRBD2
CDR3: CASSEPGLAKETQYF
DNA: TGCGCCAGCAGTGAGCCGGGACTAGCGAAAGAGACCCAGTACTTC

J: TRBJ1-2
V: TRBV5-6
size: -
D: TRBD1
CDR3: CASSEDRGLYGYTF
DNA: TGTGCCAGCAGCGAGGACAGGGGTCTCTATGGCTACACCTTC

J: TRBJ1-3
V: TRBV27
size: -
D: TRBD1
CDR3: CASSPGGSGNTIYF
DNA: TGTGCCAGCAGTCCAGGGGGGTCTGGAAACACCATATATTTT

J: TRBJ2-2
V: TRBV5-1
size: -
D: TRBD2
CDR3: CASSPRGTSTTGELFF
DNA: TGCGCCAGCAGCCCGAGGGGGACTAGCACCACCGGAGAGCTGTTTTTT

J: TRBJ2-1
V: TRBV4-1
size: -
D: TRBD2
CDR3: CASSQVPTSGGFNEQFF
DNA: TGCGCCAGCAGCCAAGTACCGACTAGCGGGGGTTTCAATGAGCAGTTCTTC